These 18 T cell receptor beta chains were all obtained from the same sample, sequenced in a study of blood T cell repertoires in COVID-19 (dated by TCRdb to the early 2020s). The method was the immunoSEQ multiplex PCR assay. TCRdb obtained this table from immuneACCESS and retained in-frame rearrangements with V and J assigned. These tables miss some clones; where compared with another copy, unresolved V genes account for less than half of the shortfall, and the remainder is unexplained. In all, the sample holds more than 300,000 clones, and 85% to 90% of those were seen once. The top ten clones comprise less than 1.5% of the sample. The sample comprised PBMCs or T cells enriched from blood (not recorded which). The receptor source for this set is a woman younger than 35 who had recovered from COVID-19.

This clone has just one count. The chain carries TRBV30 and TRBJ2-3, with a tentative D call TRBD2 (6 bases). V dropped 6 bases and J dropped 0 bases, with 16 bases sitting between them. The CDR3 consists of 15 residues. The germline CDR1 and CDR2 sequences are GTSNPN and SVGIG (reference sequence). The CDR3 is CACLGTPSSTDTQYF. The CDR3 nucleotides are TGTGCCTGCCTCGGGACTCCCTCTAGCACAGATACGCAGTATTTT.

The V call is TRBV11-2, the J call TRBJ2-1; possibly TRBD2 for D (7 bases). The CDR3 contains 17 residues. Germline V gene data show CDR1 as SGHAT and CDR2 as FQNNGV. Trimming removed 2 bases at V and 8 bases at J, with 22 bases between. CDR3 residues: CASSLTQGGGPMDEQFF. The CDR3 DNA reads TGTGCCAGCAGCTTAACGCAAGGGGGGGGGCCAATGGATGAGCAGTTCTTC. Combining the CDR3 with reference TRBV11-2 and TRBJ2-1 gives the whole variable domain EAGVAQSPRYKIIEKRQSVAFWCNPISGHATLYWYQQILGQGPKLLIQFQNNGVVDDSQLPKDRFSAERLKGVDSTLKIQPAKLEDSAVYLCASSLTQGGGPMDEQFFGPGTRLTVL.

The rearrangement links TRBV6-1 to TRBJ1-1; tentative D call: TRBD1 (5 bases). V shed 2 bases and J shed 11 bases, with 15 bases lying between them. The CDR3 contains 13 residues. Germline V gene data show CDR1 as MNHNS and CDR2 as SASEGT. CDR3 sequence (DNA): TGTGCCAGCAGTGAACAAGGGCAGGGAGGGGCTTTCTTT. Encoded protein: CASSEQGQGGAFF.

The chain combines TRBV19 with TRBJ1-5; D is uncertain. Germline CDR1 and CDR2: LNHDA and SQIVND (reference sequence). V was shortened by 6 bases and J by 9 bases, with 15 bases between the two germline ends. The CDR3 sequence is 13 residues long. CDR3 in amino acids: CASSSDGRLPQHF. The CDR3 coding sequence is TGTGCCAGTAGCTCCGACGGGAGGCTGCCCCAGCATTTT.

The V call is TRBV14, the J call TRBJ2-2; 9 nucleotides align to TRBD1. With V trimmed by 3 bases and J by 5 bases, 10 bases remained unmatched. The CDR3 loop spans 17 amino acids. Germline loops: CDR1 SGHDN, CDR2 FVKESK. CDR3 amino acids: CASSQKGQGEGTGELFF. In DNA, the CDR3 is TGTGCCAGCAGCCAGAAGGGACAGGGAGAGGGAACCGGGGAGCTGTTTTTT.

V gene TRBV5-1 combines with J gene TRBJ1-2; TRBD1 might be the D (6 bases). The V gene lost 0 bases and the J gene lost 4 bases, with 13 bases spanning the gap. The germline gives CDR1 SGHRS, CDR2 YFSETQ. The CDR3 consists of 15 residues. The CDR3 DNA sequence: TGCGCCAGCAGCTTGGCCGTGGACAGTTTCTATGGCTACACCTTC. This codes for CASSLAVDSFYGYTF. Filled out from reference TRBV5-1 and TRBJ1-2, the complete variable domain reads KAGVTQTPRYLIKTRGQQVTLSCSPISGHRSVSWYQQTPGQGLQFLFEYFSETQRNKGNFPGRFSGRQFSNSRSEMNVSTLELGDSALYLCASSLAVDSFYGYTFGSGTRLTVV.

The CDR3 sequence: CAWIPHGGESSYEQYF. The CDR3, as DNA: TGTGCCTGGATCCCCCACGGCGGGGAAAGCTCCTACGAGCAGTACTTC. The J gene is TRBJ2-7, the V gene TRBV30; possibly TRBD2 for D (6 bases). Trimming cost V 4 bases and J 0 bases, with 19 bases left between them. Germline V gives CDR1 GTSNPN, CDR2 SVGIG (reference sequence). The CDR3 is 16 residues long.

This clone was recorded once. CDR3 DNA sequence: TGTGCCAGCAGTAGCGACTCCTACTACAATGAGCAGTTCTTC. Residues: CASSSDSYYNEQFF. The gene calls are TRBV27 and TRBJ2-1; no reliable D call. CDR3 length equals 14 residues. The ends were cut back, 5 bases at V and 3 bases at J, with 11 bases in the middle. Germline CDR1 is MNHEY and CDR2 is SMNVEV (reference sequence).

J is TRBJ2-2 and V is TRBV19; perhaps TRBD1 as D (5 bases). V lost 3 bases to trimming and J lost 0 bases, with 20 bases between them. This CDR3 contains 19 residues. Germline V gives CDR1 LNHDA, CDR2 SQIVND (reference sequence). The CDR3 bases are TGTGCCAGTAGTATGCAGGGCCGCCAATATGACGCGAACACCGGGGAGCTGTTTTTT. It yields the protein CASSMQGRQYDANTGELFF.

The chain uses TRBV9 and TRBJ1-4; D is perhaps TRBD1 (6 bases). The CDR3 runs 15 residues. The germline CDR1 and CDR2 sequences are SGDLS and YYNGEE. V gave up 3 bases and J gave up 0 bases, with 9 bases separating them. CDR3 bases: TGTGCCAGCAGCGCCAGGGGAGCAACTAATGAAAAACTGTTTTTT. Translating it yields CASSARGATNEKLFF.

The genes are TRBV10-3 and TRBJ2-3, with 9 bases that match TRBD2. The V gene's germline CDR1 is ENHRY and CDR2 SYGVKD. The length of the CDR3 is 18 residues. The ends lost 0 bases at V and 2 bases at J; junction bases unmatched: 9. The CDR3 coding sequence is TGTGCCATCAGTGAGTCGAACGATGGGACTAGCTACACAGATACGCAGTATTTT. Its protein product is CAISESNDGTSYTDTQYF.

The chain has TRBV5-1 and TRBJ2-7, with a possible D match to TRBD1 (7 bases). Germline loops: CDR1 SGHRS, CDR2 YFSETQ. V was trimmed by 1 base and J by 1 base, leaving 15 bases between them. This CDR3 region has 16 residues. The CDR3 DNA is TGCGCCAGCAGCTTGTCTGGCGCGGGACAGTCCTACGAGCAGTACTTC. Translated: CASSLSGAGQSYEQYF.

The chain employs TRBV5-1 and TRBJ1-3; D remains unclear. This CDR3 is 15 amino acids long. Trimming cost V 4 bases and J 0 bases, with 11 bases left between them. Per the germline V gene, CDR1 is SGHRS and CDR2 is YFSETQ. In DNA, the CDR3 is TGCGCCAGCAGCCTGGGCTCGAGCTCTGGAAACACCATATATTTT. Residues: CASSLGSSSGNTIYF.

The chain recombines TRBV7-8 with TRBJ1-5, with 9 positions matching TRBD1. The CDR3 is 17 residues long. CDR1 and CDR2 (germline): SGHVS, FQNEAQ. Trimming took 6 bases from V and 0 from J; bases not matched to a gene: 9. The CDR3, as DNA: TGTGCCAGCAGAGCCGGGACAGGGCGGGCTAGCAATCAGCCCCAGCATTTT. This encodes CASRAGTGRASNQPQHF.

The chain employs TRBV3-1 (or the pseudogene TRBV3-2) and TRBJ2-1; 14 nucleotides match TRBD2. The CDR3 totals 17 residues. Germline V gene lookup returns CDR1 LGHDT and CDR2 YNNKEL (reference sequence). V trimming: 1 base; J trimming: 3 bases; junction bases outside the gene matches: 2. The CDR3 protein is CASSQVGLAGGYNEQFF. For the CDR3, the DNA is TGTGCCAGCAGCCAAGTTGGACTAGCGGGGGGCTACAATGAGCAGTTCTTC.

The V and J genes are TRBV19 and TRBJ2-2; D may be TRBD1 (6 bases). The V end was cut by 3 bases, the J end by 4 bases, with 9 bases between. The germline gives CDR1 LNHDA, CDR2 SQIVND (reference sequence). This CDR3 contains 14 residues. The CDR3 DNA sequence: TGTGCCAGTAGTATGGGGGCGAGCACCGGGGAGCTGTTTTTT. Protein sequence: CASSMGASTGELFF.

The rearrangement uses TRBV25-1 and TRBJ1-1; unclear D gene. V gave up 4 bases and J gave up 8 bases, with 8 bases separating them. Germline V CDR1 and CDR2: MGHDK, SYGVNS. CDR3 length equals 11 residues. The CDR3 is CASSVGGEAFF. The CDR3 DNA reads as TGTGCCAGCAGTGTCGGAGGGGAAGCTTTCTTT.

The rearrangement links TRBV5-4 to TRBJ2-3; TRBD2 is a possible D gene (5 bases). Per the germline V gene, CDR1 is SGHNT and CDR2 is YYREEE (reference sequence). The CDR3 has 16 residues. Trimming took off 0 bases at V and 0 bases at J, with 11 bases between the two ends. The CDR3 region has the DNA TGTGCCAGCAGCTTGGAGGCGGGTAGTAGCACAGATACGCAGTATTTT. Translated, it gives CASSLEAGSSTDTQYF.